This entry is about one T cell receptor beta chain. Its antigen is as yet unknown. RNA, at about 0.5 to 1 ug, was reverse transcribed with random hexamers. Amplification of TCR beta CDR3 used immunoSEQ multiplex PCR across 54 Vbeta and 13 Jbeta. TCRdb re-derived calls from the immunoSEQ multiplex PCR reads in MiXCR, one entry per CDR3 protein. The sample holds 150,000 to 200,000 distinct CDR3 sequences, over 75% seen once. This sample was included in a study of CD8 T cells in Susac syndrome. Background on the study: When blood was collected, patients with Susac syndrome were therapy-naive, were taking corticosteroids, or were receiving intravenous immunoglobulin alone.

Study-wide results and limits: The authors found no clonal expansion in Susac syndrome CD4+ T cell repertoires.

Looked up from germline, CDR1 is LGHDT and CDR2 is YNNKEL (reference sequence). This CDR3 is built from 14 residues. V lost 0 bases to trimming and J lost 11 bases; unmatched junction nucleotides: 7. TCR beta sequences were obtained from blood CD8+ and CD4+ T cells. The chain combines TRBV3-1 with TRBJ2-3, with 8 bases lining up with TRBD2. The sequencing sample was made of CD4+ T cells from PBMCs. The receptor was derived from a human donor with Susac syndrome. The CDR3 here is CASSQDPGTSKQYF. In DNA form, the CDR3 reads TGTGCCAGCAGCCAAGATCCCGGGACTAGTAAGCAGTATTTT.